This T cell receptor (beta chain) is from a study of cytomegalovirus exposure and HLA in healthy donors. Notes on the study in general: Donors belonging to an Asian-associated ancestry cluster reportedly showed fewer N-insertions in productive TCRs than the roughly 700-donor mean, according to what a later analysis found. Follow-up analysis found HLA locus-dependent TCR association rates, highest for DRB1 and lowest for HLA-C.

CDR1 and CDR2 (germline): LGHNA, YNFKEQ. V was cut by 0 bases and J by 3 bases, with 15 bases left in between. CDR3 length: 16 amino acids. This clone showed up just a few times. What it binds is not known. The PCR was carried out with 60 Vbeta primers and 13 Jbeta primers. Profiling relied on immunoSEQ multiplex PCR, and the TCRdb table lists in-frame clones only, not all of them. Among 130,000 or so clones, approximately 91% were seen once, and the ten largest hold about 0.51%. The sequencing input was PBMCs. The chain has TRBV4-2 and TRBJ2-7, with D possibly being TRBD2 (6 bases). This TCR came from a woman aged 40 to 50 in good health and CMV-seronegative. The CDR3 region has the DNA TGTGCCAGCAGCCAAGACGGGGCTAGCGCCCTCTACGAGCAGTACTTC. Translated, it gives CASSQDGASALYEQYF.